A selection of T cell receptor beta chains follows, all from one sample in a study of T cells after yellow fever vaccination. One entry per CDR3 protein results from TCRdb running MiXCR on the 5' RACE reads. This sample has 450,000 to 550,000 distinct CDR3 sequences, with 21% found just once. Here the sequenced sample was PBMCs, taken more than 20 days after the first yellow fever vaccination. The origin of the receptors is a man between 18 and 29 years old who received the YFV17D yellow fever vaccine. The CDR3 runs from the conserved cysteine through the conserved F or W. The order of the fields is V gene, clone size, J gene, D gene, CDR3 protein, CDR3 DNA. D genes are given only for firm matches. The size entry is marked missing in some rows and otherwise reads once, few, many or a size class.

v_call: TRBV5-1; clone_size: once; j_call: TRBJ1-6; d_call: TRBD1; cdr3_aa: CASSSSQGDHSPLHF; cdr3_nt: TGCGCCAGCAGCTCCTCACAGGGGGACCATTCACCCCTCCACTTT
v_call: TRBV5-1; clone_size: .; j_call: TRBJ2-1; d_call: TRBD2; cdr3_aa: CASSQSTGGLNEQFF; cdr3_nt: TGCGCCAGCAGTCAGTCCACGGGGGGGTTAAATGAGCAGTTCTTC
v_call: TRBV5-5; clone_size: few; j_call: TRBJ1-2; d_call: TRBD1; cdr3_aa: CASSLSVRGQDYGYTF; cdr3_nt: TGTGCCAGCAGCTTGTCGGTTAGGGGGCAGGACTATGGCTACACCTTC
v_call: TRBV12-3/TRBV12-4; clone_size: few; j_call: TRBJ2-3; d_call: .; cdr3_aa: CASTPYTDTQYF; cdr3_nt: TGTGCCAGCACCCCCTACACAGATACGCAGTATTTT
v_call: TRBV30; clone_size: .; j_call: TRBJ1-1; d_call: .; cdr3_aa: CAWSAFTEAFF; cdr3_nt: TGTGCCTGGAGTGCTTTCACTGAAGCTTTCTTT
v_call: TRBV7-2; clone_size: .; j_call: TRBJ2-3; d_call: TRBD2; cdr3_aa: CASSFSGTSGSTDTQYF; cdr3_nt: TGTGCCAGCAGCTTTTCCGGGACTAGCGGGAGCACAGATACGCAGTATTTT
v_call: TRBV5-1; clone_size: many; j_call: TRBJ1-4; d_call: .; cdr3_aa: CASSFSGAATNEKLFF; cdr3_nt: TGCGCCAGCAGCTTCTCGGGGGCAGCAACTAATGAAAAACTGTTTTTT
v_call: TRBV12-3/TRBV12-4; clone_size: .; j_call: TRBJ2-1; d_call: .; cdr3_aa: CASSGQLNEQFF; cdr3_nt: TGTGCCAGCAGTGGACAGCTAAATGAGCAGTTCTTC
v_call: TRBV7-2; clone_size: few; j_call: TRBJ2-3; d_call: TRBD1; cdr3_aa: CASSQRDRGRLTDTQYF; cdr3_nt: TGTGCCAGCAGCCAAAGGGACAGGGGGCGCCTTACAGATACGCAGTATTTT
v_call: TRBV18; clone_size: few; j_call: TRBJ2-5; d_call: .; cdr3_aa: CASSSPGQQETQYF; cdr3_nt: TGTGCCAGCTCATCACCGGGACAACAAGAGACCCAGTACTTC
v_call: TRBV6-1; clone_size: few; j_call: TRBJ2-3; d_call: TRBD1; cdr3_aa: CASSDTGAPRTDTQYF; cdr3_nt: TGTGCCAGCAGTGATACAGGGGCCCCTCGCACAGATACGCAGTATTTT
v_call: TRBV3-1; clone_size: many; j_call: TRBJ2-2; d_call: TRBD1; cdr3_aa: CASSPGQGLITGELFF; cdr3_nt: TGTGCCAGCAGCCCCGGACAGGGGTTGATCACCGGGGAGCTGTTTTTT
v_call: TRBV6-5; clone_size: .; j_call: TRBJ2-1; d_call: TRBD1; cdr3_aa: CASSHSGTGENEQFF; cdr3_nt: TGTGCCAGCAGTCACTCCGGGACAGGAGAAAATGAGCAGTTCTTC
v_call: TRBV9; clone_size: once; j_call: TRBJ2-1; d_call: TRBD2; cdr3_aa: CASSLSGGDEQFF; cdr3_nt: TGTGCCAGCAGCCTAAGCGGGGGCGATGAGCAGTTCTTC
v_call: TRBV3-1; clone_size: .; j_call: TRBJ1-5; d_call: TRBD1; cdr3_aa: CASSPGQGPNQPQHF; cdr3_nt: TGTGCCAGCAGCCCCGGACAGGGCCCAAATCAGCCCCAGCATTTT
v_call: TRBV4-1; clone_size: few; j_call: TRBJ2-6; d_call: .; cdr3_aa: CASSQHPWTDSGANVLTF; cdr3_nt: TGCGCCAGCAGCCAACACCCTTGGACGGACTCTGGGGCCAACGTCCTGACTTTC
v_call: TRBV9; clone_size: .; j_call: TRBJ2-2; d_call: .; cdr3_aa: CASNVGGAAPGELFF; cdr3_nt: TGTGCCAGCAACGTCGGAGGAGCCGCTCCCGGGGAGCTGTTTTTT
v_call: TRBV11-2; clone_size: .; j_call: TRBJ2-3; d_call: .; cdr3_aa: CASSPGPRGTDTQYF; cdr3_nt: TGTGCCAGCAGCCCCGGGCCACGTGGCACAGATACGCAGTATTTT
v_call: TRBV5-1; clone_size: .; j_call: TRBJ2-5; d_call: .; cdr3_aa: CASSIFPRQETQYF; cdr3_nt: TGCGCCAGCAGCATTTTTCCCAGGCAAGAGACCCAGTACTTC
v_call: TRBV9; clone_size: .; j_call: TRBJ2-2; d_call: .; cdr3_aa: CASSVGSSNTGELFF; cdr3_nt: TGTGCCAGCAGCGTAGGCTCATCGAACACCGGGGAGCTGTTTTTT
v_call: TRBV6-5; clone_size: .; j_call: TRBJ2-5; d_call: .; cdr3_aa: CASSSPGDETQYF; cdr3_nt: TGTGCCAGCAGTTCGCCAGGGGATGAGACCCAGTACTTC
v_call: TRBV6-1; clone_size: few; j_call: TRBJ1-1; d_call: TRBD1; cdr3_aa: CASSGPTGVNTEAFF; cdr3_nt: TGTGCCAGCAGTGGCCCGACAGGGGTGAACACTGAAGCTTTCTTT
v_call: TRBV11-1; clone_size: .; j_call: TRBJ1-6; d_call: .; cdr3_aa: CASSSWRTENSPLHF; cdr3_nt: TGTGCCAGCAGCTCCTGGAGGACGGAGAATTCACCCCTCCACTTT
v_call: TRBV6-4; clone_size: .; j_call: TRBJ2-2; d_call: .; cdr3_aa: CASSDSPYTGELFF; cdr3_nt: TGTGCCAGCAGTGACTCCCCTTACACCGGGGAGCTGTTTTTT
v_call: TRBV6-5; clone_size: few; j_call: TRBJ1-2; d_call: .; cdr3_aa: CASSYRPPGDYGYTF; cdr3_nt: TGTGCCAGCAGTTATCGACCCCCTGGGGACTATGGCTACACCTTC
v_call: TRBV4-1; clone_size: few; j_call: TRBJ2-3; d_call: .; cdr3_aa: CASTSGLASTDTQYF; cdr3_nt: TGCGCCAGCACGAGCGGACTGGCTAGCACAGATACGCAGTATTTT
v_call: TRBV7-6; clone_size: few; j_call: TRBJ2-1; d_call: TRBD2; cdr3_aa: CASSFRPVAGGHHEQFF; cdr3_nt: TGTGCCAGCAGCTTTCGGCCGGTAGCGGGGGGGCATCATGAGCAGTTCTTC
v_call: TRBV12-3/TRBV12-4; clone_size: once; j_call: TRBJ2-7; d_call: TRBD2; cdr3_aa: CASSLRGLAGAYEQYF; cdr3_nt: TGTGCCAGCAGTTTACGGGGGTTAGCGGGCGCCTACGAGCAGTACTTC
v_call: TRBV2; clone_size: few; j_call: TRBJ1-1; d_call: .; cdr3_aa: CAGIMNTEAFF; cdr3_nt: TGTGCCGGAATAATGAACACTGAAGCTTTCTTT
v_call: TRBV15; clone_size: few; j_call: TRBJ1-3; d_call: .; cdr3_aa: CATSRDIGFSGNTIYF; cdr3_nt: TGTGCCACCAGCAGAGATATCGGGTTTTCAGGAAACACCATATATTTT
v_call: TRBV4-3; clone_size: few; j_call: TRBJ2-2; d_call: .; cdr3_aa: CASSQDFAGELFF; cdr3_nt: TGCGCCAGCAGCCAAGATTTTGCCGGGGAGCTGTTTTTT
v_call: TRBV6-2/TRBV6-3; clone_size: once; j_call: TRBJ1-1; d_call: .; cdr3_aa: CASSYVVTEAFF; cdr3_nt: TGTGCCAGCAGTTACGTGGTTACTGAAGCTTTCTTT
v_call: TRBV7-2; clone_size: few; j_call: TRBJ2-3; d_call: .; cdr3_aa: CASSSTPTDTQYF; cdr3_nt: TGTGCCAGCAGCTCAACCCCCACAGATACGCAGTATTTT
v_call: TRBV12-5; clone_size: .; j_call: TRBJ2-5; d_call: TRBD1; cdr3_aa: CASGPDRGETQYF; cdr3_nt: TGTGCTAGTGGACCCGACAGGGGGGAGACCCAGTACTTC
v_call: TRBV29-1; clone_size: .; j_call: TRBJ1-3; d_call: .; cdr3_aa: CSAVNGISNTIYF; cdr3_nt: TGCAGCGCTGTCAACGGGATCTCGAACACCATATATTTT
v_call: TRBV6-1; clone_size: .; j_call: TRBJ2-4; d_call: TRBD1; cdr3_aa: CASRLGQGANIQYF; cdr3_nt: TGTGCCAGCAGACTGGGACAGGGGGCAAACATTCAGTACTTC
v_call: TRBV5-1; clone_size: few; j_call: TRBJ1-1; d_call: .; cdr3_aa: CASSPRSGNTEAFF; cdr3_nt: TGCGCCAGCAGCCCACGATCCGGGAACACTGAAGCTTTCTTT
v_call: TRBV7-2; clone_size: few; j_call: TRBJ1-1; d_call: .; cdr3_aa: CASSPPGIGNTEAFF; cdr3_nt: TGTGCCAGCAGCCCACCAGGGATCGGGAACACTGAAGCTTTCTTT
v_call: TRBV6-6; clone_size: few; j_call: TRBJ1-2; d_call: .; cdr3_aa: CASSYSGGSGYTF; cdr3_nt: TGTGCCAGCAGTTACTCCGGAGGGAGCGGCTACACCTTC
v_call: TRBV4-1; clone_size: once; j_call: TRBJ2-7; d_call: TRBD1; cdr3_aa: CASSQTGQGGDEQYF; cdr3_nt: TGCGCCAGCAGCCAAACGGGACAGGGAGGCGACGAGCAGTACTTC
v_call: TRBV7-9; clone_size: few; j_call: TRBJ2-1; d_call: .; cdr3_aa: CASSRQGSGTYNEQFF; cdr3_nt: TGTGCCAGCAGCAGGCAGGGGTCCGGCACCTACAATGAGCAGTTCTTC